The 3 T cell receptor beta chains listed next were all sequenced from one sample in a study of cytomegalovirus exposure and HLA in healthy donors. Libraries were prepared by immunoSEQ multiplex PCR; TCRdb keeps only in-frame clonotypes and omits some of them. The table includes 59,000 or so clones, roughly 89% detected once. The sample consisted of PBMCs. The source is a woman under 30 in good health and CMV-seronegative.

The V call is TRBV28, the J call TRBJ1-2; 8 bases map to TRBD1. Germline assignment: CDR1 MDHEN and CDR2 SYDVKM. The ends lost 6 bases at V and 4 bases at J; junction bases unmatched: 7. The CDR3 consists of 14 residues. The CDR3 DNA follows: TGTGCCAGCAGACGACCCGGACAGGGCTATGGCTACACCTTC. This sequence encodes CASRRPGQGYGYTF.

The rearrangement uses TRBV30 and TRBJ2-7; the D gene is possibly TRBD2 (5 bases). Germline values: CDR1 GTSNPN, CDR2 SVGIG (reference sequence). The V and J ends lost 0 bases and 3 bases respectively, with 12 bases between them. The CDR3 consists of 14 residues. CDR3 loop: CAWSVLWRSYEQYF. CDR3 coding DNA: TGTGCCTGGAGTGTACTTTGGAGGAGCTACGAGCAGTACTTC.

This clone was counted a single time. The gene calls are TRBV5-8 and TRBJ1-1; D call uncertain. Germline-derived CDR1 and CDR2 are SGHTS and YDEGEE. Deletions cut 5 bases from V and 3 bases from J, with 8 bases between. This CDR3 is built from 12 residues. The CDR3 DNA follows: TGTGCCAGCAGAAGGACTTACACTGAAGCTTTCTTT. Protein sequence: CASRRTYTEAFF.